This T cell receptor (beta chain) was found in a study of early T cells in non-severe SARS-CoV-2 infection. TCRdb recomputed calls from the 5' RACE reads with MiXCR, one row per CDR3 protein. The data show roughly 25,000 distinct CDR3 sequences, 4% to 4.5% seen once. By share of the sample, this clonotype is medium-sized. The CDR3 consists of 14 residues. Germline V gene data show CDR1 as MNHNS and CDR2 as SASEGT. V trimming: 3 bases; J trimming: 4 bases; junction bases outside the gene matches: 4. The V and J genes are TRBV6-1 and TRBJ2-3; 7 bases align to TRBD2. This receptor was identified in an adult who was a healthcare worker with PCR-confirmed SARS-CoV-2 infection or an uninfected control (not recorded which). Sequencing input: whole blood. The CDR3 sequence is CASSDGGGPDTQYF. CDR3 bases: TGTGCCAGCAGTGACGGGGGAGGGCCAGATACGCAGTATTTT.